One and the same sample provided the 12 T cell receptor beta chains below, sequenced in a study of OX40 agonist ivuxolimab in advanced cancers. Profiling relied on immunoSEQ multiplex PCR, and the TCRdb table lists in-frame clones only, not all of them. This table has about 70,000 clones, roughly nine tenths appearing once. Sequenced here: CD4+ or CD8+ T cells sorted from blood, sampled in a trial of the OX40 agonist ivuxolimab. The receptors come from an adult with an advanced solid tumor such as melanoma, head and neck, liver or kidney cancer.

The chain employs TRBV27 and TRBJ2-3; 9 bases agree with TRBD2. The CDR3 is 15 residues long. The trim removed 4 bases at V and 9 bases at J, leaving 11 bases unmatched. Germline values: CDR1 MNHEY, CDR2 SMNVEV (reference sequence). CDR3 coding DNA: TGTGCCAGCAGTTCTCCCCTGCTAGCGGGAAGGACGCAGTATTTT. It yields the protein CASSSPLLAGRTQYF.

The chain links TRBV19 to TRBJ2-5, with D perhaps matching TRBD2 (5 bases). The V gene lost 10 bases and the J gene lost 7 bases, with 16 bases spanning the gap. The CDR3 is 12 amino acids. Per germline, CDR1 LNHDA and CDR2 SQIVND (reference sequence). The CDR3 loop reads CATGWSLGTQYF. CDR3 bases: TGTGCCACGGGATGGTCTCTAGGGACCCAGTACTTC.

The genes are TRBV19 and TRBJ1-5; no reliable D call. Germline assignment: CDR1 LNHDA and CDR2 SQIVND (reference sequence). Trimming took 2 bases from V and 2 from J, leaving 10 bases between them. The CDR3 consists of 15 residues. CDR3 region: CASSIMGRGNQPQHF. CDR3 sequence (DNA): TGTGCCAGTAGTATAATGGGGAGGGGCAATCAGCCCCAGCATTTT. Together with reference TRBV19 and TRBJ1-5, the CDR3 gives the full variable domain: DGGITQSPKYLFRKEGQNVTLSCEQNLNHDAMYWYRQDPGQGLRLIYYSQIVNDFQKGDIAEGYSVSREKKESFPLTVTSAQKNPTAFYLCASSIMGRGNQPQHFGDGTRLSIL.

The DNA for the CDR3 is TGTGCCAGCAGTTCTAGCGGGCCCCTTGATACGCAGTATTTT. Translation gives CASSSSGPLDTQYF. V and J are TRBV28 and TRBJ2-3, with TRBD2 matching 8 bases. V shed 4 bases, J shed 6 bases, and the junction held 6 bases outside the gene matches. The CDR3 covers 14 residues. From germline, CDR1 is MDHEN and CDR2 SYDVKM.

The chain carries TRBV28 and TRBJ2-7, with 11 bases that match TRBD2. CDR3 length: 17 amino acids. The trim removed 4 bases at V and 5 bases at J, leaving 13 bases unmatched. CDR1 is MDHEN, CDR2 SYDVKM, per germline. The CDR3: CASSSPGSSGGRNEQYF. The CDR3 DNA reads TGTGCCAGCAGTTCTCCTGGATCTAGCGGGGGGCGGAACGAGCAGTACTTC. Supplemented by reference TRBV28 and TRBJ2-7, the full variable domain reads DVKVTQSSRYLVKRTGEKVFLECVQDMDHENMFWYRQDPGLGLRLIYFSYDVKMKEKGDIPEGYSVSREKKERFSLILESASTNQTSMYLCASSSPGSSGGRNEQYFGPGTRLTVT.

The V and J genes are TRBV10-3 and TRBJ2-2; TRBD1 matches 8 bases. V gave up 7 bases and J gave up 5 bases; unmatched junction bases: 6. The germline V gene has CDR1 ENHRY and CDR2 SYGVKD. The CDR3 length is 14 residues. The CDR3 sequence: CAIKAGGRTGELFF. The DNA for the CDR3 is TGTGCCATCAAGGCAGGGGGCAGGACCGGGGAGCTGTTTTTT.

For this clone: This CDR3 is also generated by other DNA sequences in the sample. This chain connects TRBV14 to TRBJ2-7; 7 bases agree with TRBD2. Germline V gene lookup returns CDR1 SGHDN and CDR2 FVKESK. The CDR3 length is 17 residues. The V and J ends lost 1 base and 4 bases, in that order; junction bases with no gene match: 13. The CDR3 nucleotides read TGTGCCAGCAGCCAAGCCCCGGGAGGCTCGCTCCCGTACGAGCAGTACTTC. It codes for CASSQAPGGSLPYEQYF.

The genes are TRBV9 and TRBJ1-1, with 8 bases aligning to TRBD1. The germline V gene encodes CDR1 SGDLS and CDR2 YYNGEE. The CDR3 is made up of 15 amino acids. J was trimmed by 3 bases and V by 2 bases; bases with no gene match: 6. CDR3 residues: CASSVPAGQDTEAFF. The CDR3 DNA is TGTGCCAGCAGCGTTCCTGCGGGACAGGACACTGAAGCTTTCTTT.

The chain recombines TRBV5-1 with TRBJ2-1; maybe TRBD2 (6 bases). Germline V gene data show CDR1 as SGHRS and CDR2 as YFSETQ. V was pared by 0 bases and J by 0 bases, with 10 bases between. This CDR3 region has 16 residues. The CDR3 loop reads CASSLVVAASYNEQFF. DNA for the CDR3: TGCGCCAGCAGCTTGGTGGTAGCGGCCTCCTACAATGAGCAGTTCTTC.

The J gene is TRBJ1-1, the V gene TRBV5-1, with D possibly matching TRBD1 (5 bases). V dropped 3 bases and J dropped 4 bases, with 19 bases sitting between them. The germline V gene has CDR1 SGHRS and CDR2 YFSETQ. This CDR3 region has 16 residues. The CDR3 is CASSSPGGQDTTEAFF. The DNA for the CDR3 is TGCGCCAGCAGCTCCCCGGGCGGGCAGGACACCACTGAAGCTTTCTTT. The complete variable domain, with remaining parts taken from reference TRBV5-1 and TRBJ1-1, reads KAGVTQTPRYLIKTRGQQVTLSCSPISGHRSVSWYQQTPGQGLQFLFEYFSETQRNKGNFPGRFSGRQFSNSRSEMNVSTLELGDSALYLCASSSPGGQDTTEAFFGQGTRLTVV.

In this sample, this clone turned up a few times. The rearrangement uses TRBV25-1 and TRBJ2-7; 8 positions agree with TRBD1. After removal of 3 bases from V and 2 bases from J, the junction contained 6 bases not matched to a gene. The germline gives CDR1 MGHDK, CDR2 SYGVNS. This CDR3 has 15 amino acids. CDR3 amino acids: CASSEGTGEAYEQYF. The CDR3 DNA reads as TGTGCCAGCAGTGAGGGGACAGGAGAGGCCTACGAGCAGTACTTC.

The gene calls are TRBV7-9 and TRBJ1-6, with unresolved D. The V end lost 2 bases, the J end lost 5 bases, and 10 bases lay between the germline ends. Looked up from germline, CDR1 is SEHNR and CDR2 is FQNEAQ (reference sequence). The CDR3 runs 15 residues. The CDR3 DNA sequence: TGTGCCAGCAGCTTACAGGACGCAGATAATTCACCCCTCCACTTT. This encodes CASSLQDADNSPLHF.